Described below is a single T cell receptor (beta chain) sequence and its context. These data are taken from a study of early T cells in non-severe SARS-CoV-2 infection. Via MiXCR, TCRdb re-called the 5' RACE reads, giving one row per CDR3 protein. The sample lists tens of thousands of distinct CDR3 sequences, 12% seen once, with around 16% in the top ten. The sequenced material came from whole blood. This receptor was identified in an adult who was a healthcare worker with PCR-confirmed SARS-CoV-2 infection or an uninfected control (not recorded which).

CDR3 DNA: TGCAGTGCTAGAGATCCTGGCAGACCTAACTATGGCTACACCTTC. Protein: CSARDPGRPNYGYTF. The genes are TRBV20-1 and TRBJ1-2; D uncertain. Trimming cost V 0 bases and J 0 bases, with 11 bases left between them. CDR1 DFQATT and CDR2 SNEGSKA come from the germline V gene (reference sequence). The CDR3 has 15 amino acids.